These T cell receptor beta chains were read from a single sample in a study of cytomegalovirus exposure and HLA in healthy donors. Only in-frame clones appear in the TCRdb table, and some are missing; sequencing was by immunoSEQ multiplex PCR. The sample has over 85,000 clones; roughly 73% are singletons. The specimen sequenced was PBMCs. The origin of the receptors is a man aged 40-50 years in good health and CMV-seronegative. The conserved cysteine and the conserved F or W are not part of the CDR3 here. D genes are given only for firm matches.

j_call d_call v_call cdr3_aa
TRBJ1-6 NA TRBV25-1 ATAVGNNSPLH
TRBJ1-6 TRBD1 TRBV27 ASSEQGFGATIYNSPLH
TRBJ1-1 NA TRBV30 ASGRLNTEAF
TRBJ2-2 NA TRBV6-5 ASSSRTGTVFGELF
TRBJ1-3 NA TRBV6-5 ASSSPRQITGNTIY
TRBJ2-1 NA TRBV15 ATSFGGRNEQF
TRBJ1-2 NA TRBV4-3 ASSQDVAGSYGYT
TRBJ2-7 NA TRBV7-2 ASSPERAGSSSYEQY
TRBJ2-2 TRBD1 TRBV27 ASSYRGDTGELF
TRBJ1-6 NA TRBV6-4 ASSDSSSSYNSPLH
TRBJ2-5 TRBD2 TRBV27 ASSGTSRGVTQY
TRBJ2-3 NA TRBV25-1 ASSESRGHTDTQY
TRBJ2-7 NA TRBV7-2 ASSADWHSYEQY
TRBJ2-1 NA TRBV10-3 AISELKSSYNEQF
TRBJ2-3 TRBD2 TRBV7-6 ASSVLAGGTDTQY
TRBJ2-5 TRBD2 TRBV10-2 ASSETSGATQY
TRBJ2-5 TRBD1 TRBV25-1 ASSRLGTGGEETQY
TRBJ2-5 NA TRBV6-4 ASNPPSAPRETQY
TRBJ1-6 NA TRBV19 ASTWGGSTPLH
TRBJ2-3 TRBD2 TRBV18 ASSPLGLAGATDTQY
TRBJ1-5 TRBD1 TRBV11-2 ASSLAGGHQPQH
TRBJ2-3 TRBD1 TRBV6-1 ASSGTGGADTQY
TRBJ2-7 NA TRBV28 ASSPGGTDSYEQY
TRBJ2-3 NA TRBV5-6 ASSLEAGPRGYTDTQY
TRBJ2-3 TRBD2 TRBV2 ASRSGIWDTQY
TRBJ1-5 NA TRBV7-9 ASSIQGPNQPQH
TRBJ1-2 NA TRBV19 ASSNRENGYT
TRBJ2-7 TRBD2 TRBV6-5 ASGAGGSYEQY
TRBJ2-1 NA TRBV6-1 AAGMTVSHNEQF
TRBJ2-3 NA TRBV5-1 ASSPGDTQY
TRBJ2-1 TRBD2 TRBV6-1 ASTRGAGAYNEQF
TRBJ2-1 NA TRBV9 ASSARGQGGDEQF
TRBJ1-6 TRBD1 TRBV11-2 ASSSEPRRVGGSPLH
TRBJ1-4 NA TRBV4-1 ASSQADSEKLF
TRBJ1-2 NA TRBV6-1 ASSEGASLYGYT
TRBJ1-4 TRBD1 TRBV6-5 ASSRTGFKEKLF
TRBJ1-1 NA TRBV7-9 ASSGGGTEAF
TRBJ2-3 NA TRBV9 ASSVGGITDTQY
TRBJ1-2 NA TRBV6-1 ASIPPGTLYGYT
TRBJ1-1 NA TRBV28 ASSLSTGMGVPGTEAF
TRBJ1-4 NA TRBV2 ASSDQGWEEKLF
TRBJ1-5 NA TRBV18 ASSPEGGEPQH
TRBJ2-3 TRBD2 TRBV5-1 ASSLGLAGGRDTQY
TRBJ2-3 NA TRBV6-6 ASSYSSDTDTQY
TRBJ2-2 NA TRBV28 ASISPRGGGELF
TRBJ1-1 NA TRBV6-5 ASSSRGAGNTEAF
TRBJ2-3 NA TRBV29-1 SVGSQTDTQY
TRBJ1-1 NA TRBV13 ASSYGPQAANTEAF
TRBJ1-6 NA TRBV30 AWSWTDRNSPLH
TRBJ1-2 TRBD1 TRBV27 ASSYKPGQTNYGYT
TRBJ2-1 NA TRBV7-7 ASSSDGSYNEQF
TRBJ2-1 TRBD2 TRBV28 ASSTTSVSSYNEQF
TRBJ1-5 NA TRBV5-6 ASSLGGGSNQPQH
TRBJ1-4 TRBD1 TRBV19 ASSIIGTGATNEKLF
TRBJ2-2 NA TRBV9 ASSVGGGTNTGELF
TRBJ2-1 NA TRBV7-6 ASSLELESKQF
TRBJ2-2 NA TRBV9 ASSALLTGELF
TRBJ2-5 NA TRBV29-1 SVVGERISETQY
TRBJ2-3 NA TRBV28 ASSPSTDTQY